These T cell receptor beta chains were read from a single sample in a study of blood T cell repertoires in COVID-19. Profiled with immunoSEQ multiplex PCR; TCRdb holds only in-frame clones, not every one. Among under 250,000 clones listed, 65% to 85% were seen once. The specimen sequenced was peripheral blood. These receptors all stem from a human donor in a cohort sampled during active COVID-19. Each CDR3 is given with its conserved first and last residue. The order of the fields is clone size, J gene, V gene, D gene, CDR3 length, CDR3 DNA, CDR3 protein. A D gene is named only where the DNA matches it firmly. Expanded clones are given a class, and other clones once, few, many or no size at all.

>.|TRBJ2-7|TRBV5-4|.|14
TGTGCCAGCAGCTCAACTCGGGGCTCCTACGAGCAGTACTTC
CASSSTRGSYEQYF
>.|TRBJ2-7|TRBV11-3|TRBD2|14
TGTGCCAGCAGCCTGACTAGCGGCTCCTACGAGCAGTACTTC
CASSLTSGSYEQYF
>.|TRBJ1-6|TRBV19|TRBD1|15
TGTGCCAGTAGTACAGGGACAGCGAATAATTCACCCCTCCACTTT
CASSTGTANNSPLHF
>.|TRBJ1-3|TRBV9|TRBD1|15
TGTGCCAGCAGCCTTAAGGGGGCGCCTGGAAACACCATATATTTT
CASSLKGAPGNTIYF
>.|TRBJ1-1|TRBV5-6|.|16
TGTGCCAGCAGCTTGGCGGGGAGGAAGGCCGGCACTGAAGCTTTCTTT
CASSLAGRKAGTEAFF
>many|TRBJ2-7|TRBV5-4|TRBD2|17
TGTGCCAGCAGCCTCGGGGGGGGGCTGTCCTATTCCTACGAGCAGTACTTC
CASSLGGGLSYSYEQYF
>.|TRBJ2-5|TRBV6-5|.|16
TGTGCCAGCAGTTCCGGAACGACGACAGGTCAAGAGACCCAGTACTTC
CASSSGTTTGQETQYF
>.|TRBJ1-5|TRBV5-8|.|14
TGTGCCAGCAGCTTGGGGCAGGGGAGTGAGCCCCAGCATTTT
CASSLGQGSEPQHF
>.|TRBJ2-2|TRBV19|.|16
TGTGCCAGTCGATTCTCCGGACAGATATCCGCCGGGGAGCTGTTTTTT
CASRFSGQISAGELFF
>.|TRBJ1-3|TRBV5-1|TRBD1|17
TGCGCCAGCAGCCGGGGACAAGGGGGCCCCACTGGAAACACCATATATTTT
CASSRGQGGPTGNTIYF
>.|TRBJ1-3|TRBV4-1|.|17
TGCGCCAGCAGCCAAGCGCAGGGAGGAAGCTCTGGAAACACCATATATTTT
CASSQAQGGSSGNTIYF
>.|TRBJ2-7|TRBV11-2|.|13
TGTGCCAGCAGCTTAGGAACAGCCTACGAGCAGTACTTC
CASSLGTAYEQYF
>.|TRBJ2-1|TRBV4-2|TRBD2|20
TGTGCCAGCAGCCAACGATTACCCGGGACTAGCGGGGGGGCTTGGAATGAGCAGTTCTTC
CASSQRLPGTSGGAWNEQFF
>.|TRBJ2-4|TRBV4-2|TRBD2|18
TGTGCCAGCAGCCCCAACCCTGGGGTAGCGGGAGCCAAAAACATTCAGTACTTC
CASSPNPGVAGAKNIQYF
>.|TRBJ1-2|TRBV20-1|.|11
TGCAGTGCTACACGGGACTTCGGCTACACCTTC
CSATRDFGYTF
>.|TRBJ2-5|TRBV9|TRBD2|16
TGTGCCAGCAGCGTCGGGACTAGCGGGGGCCCAGAGACCCAGTACTTC
CASSVGTSGGPETQYF
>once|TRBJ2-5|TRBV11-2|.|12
TGTGCCAGCAGCTTAGTCATGGAGACCCAGTACTTC
CASSLVMETQYF
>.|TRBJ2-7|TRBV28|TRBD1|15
TGTGCCAGCAGCCCCCCAGGGGGTATAACCTACGAGCAGTACTTC
CASSPPGGITYEQYF
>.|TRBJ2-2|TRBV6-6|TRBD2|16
TGTGCCAGCAGTTACAGACTAGCGGGGAACACCGGGGAGCTGTTTTTT
CASSYRLAGNTGELFF
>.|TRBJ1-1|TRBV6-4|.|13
TGTGCCAGCAGGACAATGGGGAACACTGAAGCTTTCTTT
CASRTMGNTEAFF
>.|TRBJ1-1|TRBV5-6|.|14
TGTGCCAGCAGCTTGCCACAGGGCAGGACTGAAGCTTTCTTT
CASSLPQGRTEAFF
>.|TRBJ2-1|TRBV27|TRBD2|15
TGTGCCACCGCTCCGGGACTAGGGAACTACAATGAGCAGTTCTTC
CATAPGLGNYNEQFF
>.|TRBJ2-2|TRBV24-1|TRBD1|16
TGTGCCACCAGTTTTACAGGGGGCGCGAACACCGGGGAGCTGTTTTTT
CATSFTGGANTGELFF
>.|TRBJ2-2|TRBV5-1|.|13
TGCGCCAGCAGAGAGAGGAACACCGGGGAGCTGTTTTTT
CASRERNTGELFF
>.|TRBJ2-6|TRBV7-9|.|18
TGTGCCAGCAGCTCGACTACATCCGGCGGCTTTGGGGCCAACGTCCTGACTTTC
CASSSTTSGGFGANVLTF
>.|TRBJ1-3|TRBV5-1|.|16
TGCGCCAGCAGCTTGGCATACGCCGGCTCTGGAAACACCATATATTTT
CASSLAYAGSGNTIYF
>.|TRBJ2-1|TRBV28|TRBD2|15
TGTGCCAGCAGTTTAGGGACTAGCGGGGCCAATGAGCAGTTCTTC
CASSLGTSGANEQFF
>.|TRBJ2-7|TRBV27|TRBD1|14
TGTGCCAGCAGATCCGACAGGGCCCCCTACGAGCAGTACTTC
CASRSDRAPYEQYF
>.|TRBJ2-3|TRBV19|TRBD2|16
TGTGCCAGTAGTAAGCCTAGCGGGGGGTCGGCAGATACGCAGTATTTT
CASSKPSGGSADTQYF
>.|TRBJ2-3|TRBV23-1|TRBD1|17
TGCGCCAGCAGTCAATCTTCTTGGACAGGGAAGAATGATACGCAGTATTTT
CASSQSSWTGKNDTQYF
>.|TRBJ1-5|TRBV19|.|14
TGTGCCAGTAGCGCCGGAGACGCCTGGAAGCCCCAGCATTTT
CASSAGDAWKPQHF
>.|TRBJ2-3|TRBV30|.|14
TGTGCCTGGAGAGGGGGTACTAGCACAGATACGCAGTATTTT
CAWRGGTSTDTQYF
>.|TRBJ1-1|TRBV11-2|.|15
TGTGCCAGCAGCTTAGAAATACAGGGAACCACTGAAGCTTTCTTT
CASSLEIQGTTEAFF
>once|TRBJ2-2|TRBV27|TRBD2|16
TGTGCCAGCAGTTTAATAAGCGGGAGAAGTACCGGGGAGCTGTTTTTT
CASSLISGRSTGELFF
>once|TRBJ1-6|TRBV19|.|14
TGTGCCAGTAGTATAGATTCAGGGAATTCACCCCTCCACTTT
CASSIDSGNSPLHF
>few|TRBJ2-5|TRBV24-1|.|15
TGTGCCACCAGTGACCACAGGGAGGGTGGAGAGACCCAGTACTTC
CATSDHREGGETQYF
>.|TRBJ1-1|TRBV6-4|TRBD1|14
TGTGCCAGCAGTGACTCAGACAGGGCCACTGAAGCTTTCTTT
CASSDSDRATEAFF
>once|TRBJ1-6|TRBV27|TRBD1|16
TGTGCCAGCAGTTTTAGATCGGGACAGGGTAATTCACCCCTCCACTTT
CASSFRSGQGNSPLHF
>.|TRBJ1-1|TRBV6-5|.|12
TGTGCCAGCACAGATCGGAACACTGAAGCTTTCTTT
CASTDRNTEAFF
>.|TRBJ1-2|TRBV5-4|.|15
TGTGCCAGCCGGCCGAGGGAGGGGATATCGGATGGCTACACCTTC
CASRPREGISDGYTF
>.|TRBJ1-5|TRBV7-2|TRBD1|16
TGTGCCAGCAGCTCCGGACAGGGGTATAGCAATCAGCCCCAGCATTTT
CASSSGQGYSNQPQHF
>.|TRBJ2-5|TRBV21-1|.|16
TGTGCCAGCAGCAGCCCCGAGGAGGACAGGGGCAAGACCCAGTACTTC
CASSSPEEDRGKTQYF
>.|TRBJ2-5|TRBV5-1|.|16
TGCGCCAGCAGCCCGAACTTGGGGACAAGGGGAGAGACCCAGTACTTC
CASSPNLGTRGETQYF
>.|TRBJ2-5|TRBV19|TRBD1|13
TGTGCCAGTAGCCGACAGGGGCAAGAGACCCAGTACTTC
CASSRQGQETQYF
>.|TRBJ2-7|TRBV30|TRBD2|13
TGTGCCTGGAGAGTAGCGGGAGTGGGAGAGCAGTACTTC
CAWRVAGVGEQYF
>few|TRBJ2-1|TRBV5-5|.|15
TGTGCCAGCAGCTTGTTTTCAGCGGACTACAATGAGCAGTTCTTC
CASSLFSADYNEQFF
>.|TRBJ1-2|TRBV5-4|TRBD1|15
TGTGCCAGCAGCTTACGAGACAGGGGCCCATATGGCTACACCTTC
CASSLRDRGPYGYTF